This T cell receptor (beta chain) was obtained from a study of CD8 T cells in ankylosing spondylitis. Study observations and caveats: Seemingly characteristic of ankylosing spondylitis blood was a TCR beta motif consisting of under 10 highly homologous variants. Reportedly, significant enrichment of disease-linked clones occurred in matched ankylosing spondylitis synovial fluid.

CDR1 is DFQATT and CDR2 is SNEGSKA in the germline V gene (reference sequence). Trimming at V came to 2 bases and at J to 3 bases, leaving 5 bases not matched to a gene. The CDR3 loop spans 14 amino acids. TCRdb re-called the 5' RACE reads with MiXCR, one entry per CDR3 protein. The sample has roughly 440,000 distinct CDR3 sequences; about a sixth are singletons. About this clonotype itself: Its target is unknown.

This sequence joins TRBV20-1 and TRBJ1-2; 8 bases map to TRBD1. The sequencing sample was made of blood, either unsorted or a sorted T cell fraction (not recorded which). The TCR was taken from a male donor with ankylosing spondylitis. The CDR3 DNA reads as TGCAGTGCTAGACCCCAGGGGGCTTACTATGGCTACACCTTC. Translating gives CSARPQGAYYGYTF.